These 16 T cell receptor beta chains were all obtained from the same sample, sequenced in a study of blood T cell repertoires in COVID-19. Using immunoSEQ multiplex PCR, the repertoire was profiled, and TCRdb retains in-frame clones only, with some absent. The data contain 250,000 to 350,000 clones, about 89% of them singletons. Sequences were obtained from peripheral blood. All receptors come from a woman aged 30 to 39 with COVID-19, enrolled during active disease.

V is TRBV3-1 (or the pseudogene TRBV3-2) and J is TRBJ2-7; TRBD2 is a possible D gene (6 bases). V gave up 8 bases and J gave up 4 bases, with 12 bases separating them. Germline V gene lookup returns CDR1 LGHDT and CDR2 YNNKEL (reference sequence). The CDR3 is made up of 12 amino acids. CDR3: CASGWGTYEQYF. CDR3 in DNA: TGTGCCAGCGGGTGGGGGACTTACGAGCAGTACTTC.

The CDR3 DNA follows: TGTGCCAGCAGCGAGGTAGTCGCGTACAATGAGCAGTTCTTC. Protein: CASSEVVAYNEQFF. This chain uses TRBV5-4 with TRBJ2-1; D gene uncertain. The length of the CDR3 is 14 residues. Germline assignment: CDR1 SGHNT and CDR2 YYREEE (reference sequence). Trimming stripped 4 bases from V and 4 bases from J, with 12 bases between.

The CDR3 bases are TGCGCCAGCACCGACGACGGGGCGGGGGAAAAACTGTTTTTT. Amino acids: CASTDDGAGEKLFF. The gene calls are TRBV4-1 and TRBJ1-4; a possible D gene is TRBD1 (5 bases). Germline assignment: CDR1 MGHRA and CDR2 YSYEKL. V was clipped by 7 bases and J by 8 bases, with 17 bases between them. There are 14 residues in the CDR3.

The J gene is TRBJ2-1, the V gene TRBV7-9; D is perhaps TRBD1 (5 bases). The CDR3 totals 17 residues. CDR1 is SEHNR and CDR2 is FQNEAQ in the germline V gene (reference sequence). Trimming took off 1 base at V and 0 bases at J, with 13 bases between the two ends. The CDR3 DNA sequence: TGTGCCAGCAGCTTAGGGTACCGCGGACACTCCTACAATGAGCAGTTCTTC. This encodes CASSLGYRGHSYNEQFF.

J is TRBJ2-5 and V is TRBV30; 8 bases align to TRBD2. The V gene end was trimmed by 2 bases and the J gene end by 2 bases; junction bases not matched to a gene: 4. The CDR3 has 14 amino acids. Germline V CDR1 and CDR2: GTSNPN, SVGIG (reference sequence). CDR3 bases: TGTGCCTGGAGTATCGGGAGGGGGCAAGAGACCCAGTACTTC. Encoded protein: CAWSIGRGQETQYF.

This clone was found once. This chain uses TRBV6-5 with TRBJ2-1; D gene ambiguous. With 0 bases removed from V and 7 bases from J, the gap between germline ends came to 4 bases. Germline loops: CDR1 MNHEY, CDR2 SVGAGI. This CDR3 contains 12 residues. In DNA form, the CDR3 reads TGTGCCAGCAGTTACTCGACAAATGAGCAGTTCTTC. Translated: CASSYSTNEQFF.

The chain couples TRBV28 to TRBJ2-3, with 8 bases matching TRBD2. Per the germline V gene, CDR1 is MDHEN and CDR2 is SYDVKM. The V gene end was trimmed by 5 bases and the J gene end by 2 bases; junction bases not matched to a gene: 15. CDR3 length: 18 amino acids. CDR3 region: CASSQNPLTGGITDTQYF. CDR3 DNA sequence: TGTGCCAGCAGTCAAAACCCCCTGACGGGAGGGATCACAGATACGCAGTATTTT.

The chain is built from TRBV28 and TRBJ2-1, with 8 bases matching TRBD1. Losses at the gene ends were 3 bases for V and 5 bases for J; bases not matched to a gene: 9. CDR1 and CDR2 (germline): MDHEN, SYDVKM. The CDR3 covers 16 residues. The CDR3 nucleotides read TGTGCCAGCAGTTTCCTTGGACAGGGATGGGACAATGAGCAGTTCTTC. This encodes CASSFLGQGWDNEQFF.

The V call is TRBV19, the J call TRBJ1-3; possible D gene TRBD1, 6 bases. CDR1 is LNHDA and CDR2 is SQIVND in the germline V gene (reference sequence). V gave up 4 bases and J gave up 3 bases, with 13 bases separating them. This CDR3 contains 15 residues. The CDR3 protein is CASSTTPDSGNTIYF. The DNA for the CDR3 is TGTGCCAGTAGTACAACCCCGGACAGTGGAAACACCATATATTTT.

The V call is TRBV11-2, the J call TRBJ2-5; D not resolved. V gave up 0 bases and J gave up 5 bases, with 4 bases separating them. The CDR3 spans 12 residues. The V gene's germline CDR1 is SGHAT and CDR2 FQNNGV. CDR3 sequence reads: CASSLDGETQYF. CDR3 coding DNA: TGTGCCAGCAGCTTAGACGGTGAGACCCAGTACTTC. The entire variable domain, with the rest obtained from reference TRBV11-2 and TRBJ2-5, is as follows: EAGVAQSPRYKIIEKRQSVAFWCNPISGHATLYWYQQILGQGPKLLIQFQNNGVVDDSQLPKDRFSAERLKGVDSTLKIQPAKLEDSAVYLCASSLDGETQYFGPGTRLLVL.

J is TRBJ2-1 and V is TRBV4-1; 7 bases fit TRBD2. The ends lost 4 bases at V and 3 bases at J; junction bases unmatched: 3. Per the germline V gene, CDR1 is MGHRA and CDR2 is YSYEKL. This CDR3 has 14 amino acids. The chain's CDR3 is CASSPSGHYNEQFF. For the CDR3, the DNA is TGCGCCAGCAGCCCTAGCGGACACTACAATGAGCAGTTCTTC.

This clone has a single count. The chain uses TRBV4-2 and TRBJ2-3; the match to TRBD2 covers 13 bases. Germline trimming cut 1 base from V and 6 bases from J; bases unmatched to any gene: 10. The germline V gene encodes CDR1 LGHNA and CDR2 YNFKEQ. The CDR3 sequence is 18 residues long. The CDR3 spells CASSQGKLLAGGVDTQYF. The DNA of the CDR3 is TGTGCCAGCAGCCAAGGGAAATTACTAGCGGGAGGGGTCGATACGCAGTATTTT.

The chain combines TRBV5-4 with TRBJ2-2, with 10 nucleotides matching TRBD1. The J segment lost 7 bases and the V segment lost 4 bases, leaving 7 bases of the junction unmatched. Germline V CDR1 and CDR2: SGHNT, YYREEE (reference sequence). The CDR3 length is 15 residues. CDR3 DNA sequence: TGTGCCAGCAGCCCCGGGACAGGGGAGTTCGGGGAGCTGTTTTTT. This gives the protein CASSPGTGEFGELFF.

The chain is built from TRBV19 and TRBJ2-2; TRBD2 matches 15 bases. This CDR3 region has 17 residues. The V and J ends lost 6 bases and 0 bases, in that order; junction bases with no gene match: 2. The V gene's germline CDR1 is LNHDA and CDR2 SQIVND (reference sequence). The CDR3 DNA sequence: TGTGCCAGTAGAGGACTAGCGGGAGGGCCGAACACCGGGGAGCTGTTTTTT. Amino acids: CASRGLAGGPNTGELFF. Combining the CDR3 with reference TRBV19 and TRBJ2-2 gives the whole variable domain DGGITQSPKYLFRKEGQNVTLSCEQNLNHDAMYWYRQDPGQGLRLIYYSQIVNDFQKGDIAEGYSVSREKKESFPLTVTSAQKNPTAFYLCASRGLAGGPNTGELFFGEGSRLTVL.

The chain couples TRBV7-9 to TRBJ1-2; weak D call: TRBD1 (5 bases). Between the trimmed V and J ends, which lost 1 base and 11 bases, there was a span of 11 bases. Per the germline V gene, CDR1 is SEHNR and CDR2 is FQNEAQ (reference sequence). This CDR3 region has 12 residues. CDR3: CASSLGQDIYTF. In DNA form, the CDR3 reads TGTGCCAGCAGCTTAGGGCAGGACATATACACCTTC.

V is TRBV19 and J is TRBJ1-6; no definite D call. Germline V gene sequence: CDR1 LNHDA, CDR2 SQIVND (reference sequence). The CDR3 loop spans 12 amino acids. V was trimmed by 4 bases and J by 6 bases, leaving 4 bases between them. In DNA form, the CDR3 reads TGTGCCAGTAGTACTATTAATTCACCCCTCCACTTT. This codes for CASSTINSPLHF. Full variable domain (remainder filled in from reference TRBV19 and TRBJ1-6): DGGITQSPKYLFRKEGQNVTLSCEQNLNHDAMYWYRQDPGQGLRLIYYSQIVNDFQKGDIAEGYSVSREKKESFPLTVTSAQKNPTAFYLCASSTINSPLHFGNGTRLTVT.